The 11 T cell receptor beta chains below come from one sample, sequenced in a study of cytomegalovirus exposure and HLA in healthy donors. It was with 60 Vbeta and 13 Jbeta primers that the PCR ran. Profiling relied on immunoSEQ multiplex PCR, and the TCRdb table lists in-frame clones only, not all of them. Counted here are 170,000 or so clones, roughly four fifths occurring once; the ten biggest clones make up more than 1.5%. Source material: PBMCs. The receptors shown here come from a man aged 45-60 years in good health and CMV-seronegative.

The chain recombines TRBV5-6 with TRBJ1-1, with TRBD1 matching over 9 bases. Trimming at V came to 4 bases and at J to 4 bases, leaving 5 bases not matched to a gene. The CDR3 runs to 14 residues. Germline loops: CDR1 SGHDT, CDR2 YYEEEE. CDR3 nucleotides: TGTGCCAGCAGCCTAACAGGGGGCTTCACTGAAGCTTTCTTT. Amino acid sequence: CASSLTGGFTEAFF.

The chain employs TRBV4-3 and TRBJ1-6; D uncertain. The CDR3 runs to 13 residues. Germline V gene data show CDR1 as LGHNA and CDR2 as YSLEER. V shed 0 bases and J shed 10 bases, with 7 bases lying between them. CDR3 bases: TGCGCCAGCAGCCAAGATCGGAGGTCACCCCTCCACTTT. Residues: CASSQDRRSPLHF.

The genes are TRBV7-9 and TRBJ2-5; 11 bases match TRBD1. The V and J ends lost 5 bases and 1 base, in that order; junction bases with no gene match: 3. The germline V gene encodes CDR1 SEHNR and CDR2 FQNEAQ (reference sequence). CDR3 length: 15 amino acids. This chain's CDR3 is CASSGGTGGQETQYF. CDR3 DNA sequence: TGTGCCAGCAGCGGGGGGACAGGGGGCCAAGAGACCCAGTACTTC.

V gene TRBV30 combines with J gene TRBJ2-1, with 12 bases matching TRBD2. The CDR3 totals 16 residues. J lost 3 bases, V lost 2 bases, and 5 bases had no gene match. The germline gives CDR1 GTSNPN, CDR2 SVGIG (reference sequence). The CDR3 loop is CAWSPRTSGIYNEQFF. DNA for the CDR3: TGTGCCTGGAGTCCGAGGACTAGCGGGATCTACAATGAGCAGTTCTTC. The variable domain in full, completed from reference TRBV30 and TRBJ2-1, reads SQTIHQWPATLVQPVGSPLSLECTVEGTSNPNLYWYRQAAGRGLQLLFYSVGIGQISSEVPQNLSASRPQDRQFILSSKKLLLSDSGFYLCAWSPRTSGIYNEQFFGPGTRLTVL.

The gene calls are TRBV6-1 and TRBJ1-5; TRBD1 might be the D (5 bases). V gave up 0 bases and J gave up 3 bases, with 12 bases separating them. Germline lookup yields CDR1 MNHNS and CDR2 SASEGT. The CDR3 length is 16 residues. In nucleotides, the CDR3 is TGTGCCAGCAGTGAAGCGGGGGGAAACCCCAATCAGCCCCAGCATTTT. This codes for CASSEAGGNPNQPQHF.

This clone was counted a few times. The chain couples TRBV4-3 to TRBJ2-7; a possible D gene is TRBD2 (5 bases). V was cut by 0 bases and J by 6 bases, with 21 bases left in between. The CDR3 has 17 residues. Germline V gene data show CDR1 as LGHNA and CDR2 as YSLEER. In DNA, the CDR3 is TGCGCCAGCAGCCAAGATTCGCCTAGCCCCCTAGTCTGCGAGCAGTACTTC. Encoded protein: CASSQDSPSPLVCEQYF.

The rearrangement joins TRBV25-1 to TRBJ2-4; 7 nucleotides match TRBD1. Germline V gene lookup returns CDR1 MGHDK and CDR2 SYGVNS. With 4 bases clipped from V and 14 bases from J, the junction kept 8 bases outside the gene matches. The CDR3 spans 12 residues. The CDR3 sequence: CASSGYRGRKYF. The CDR3 nucleotides are TGTGCCAGCAGTGGGTATAGGGGGCGAAAGTACTTC.

This chain connects TRBV9 to TRBJ2-3, with D possibly being TRBD2 (6 bases). Germline V gives CDR1 SGDLS, CDR2 YYNGEE. V was pared by 2 bases and J by 2 bases, with 15 bases between. The CDR3 sequence is 16 residues long. The CDR3 is CASSVGGGTFTDTQYF. The CDR3 DNA is TGTGCCAGCAGCGTGGGAGGCGGGACTTTCACAGATACGCAGTATTTT. Variable domain in full (rest from reference TRBV9 and TRBJ2-3): DSGVTQTPKHLITATGQRVTLRCSPRSGDLSVYWYQQSLDQGLQFLIQYYNGEERAKGNILERFSAQQFPDLHSELNLSSLELGDSALYFCASSVGGGTFTDTQYFGPGTRLTVL.

The genes are TRBV9 and TRBJ2-3, with D maybe TRBD2 (5 bases). Trimming left V 4 bases short and J 2 bases short, with 14 bases between. The CDR3 has 15 residues. Germline CDR1 and CDR2: SGDLS and YYNGEE. The CDR3 region has the DNA TGTGCCAGCAGCCGAACCGAGGGAGCCACAGATACGCAGTATTTT. Translated, it gives CASSRTEGATDTQYF.

The chain has TRBV5-1 and TRBJ1-5, with 10 bases that match TRBD1. This CDR3 comprises 14 residues. Trimming cost V 3 bases and J 4 bases; bases outside gene matches: 1. The germline V gene encodes CDR1 SGHRS and CDR2 YFSETQ. The CDR3 region is CASSSGQGNQPQHF. The CDR3 DNA sequence: TGCGCCAGCAGCTCGGGACAGGGGAATCAGCCCCAGCATTTT.

The chain combines TRBV19 with TRBJ1-5; TRBD1 is a possible D gene (5 bases). Germline V gene sequence: CDR1 LNHDA, CDR2 SQIVND (reference sequence). The CDR3 length is 14 residues. V lost 5 bases, J lost 4 bases, and 12 bases lay in between. The CDR3 loop reads CASSGRAGNQPQHF. The CDR3 bases are TGTGCCAGTAGTGGCAGGGCGGGAAATCAGCCCCAGCATTTT.